The clone carrying this T cell receptor (beta chain) occurred a few times. TCRdb re-called the 5' RACE reads with MiXCR, one entry per CDR3 protein. The table shows tens of thousands of distinct CDR3 sequences, with 7.7% occurring only once. The data stem from a study of T cells after yellow fever vaccination. The receptor's source is a man younger than 45 who received the YFV17D yellow fever vaccine. Sequences were derived from CD8+ T cells sorted from PBMCs, sampled on the day of the yellow fever booster vaccination.

Here the CDR3 reads CASSEDREGGADTQYF. The CDR3, as DNA: TGCGCCAGCAGTGAAGATCGGGAGGGAGGTGCAGATACGCAGTATTTT. V and J are TRBV10-1 and TRBJ2-3, with 8 bases matching TRBD2. The CDR3 is 16 amino acids. Germline V gives CDR1 WNHNN, CDR2 SYGVQD (reference sequence). The trim removed 3 bases at V and 4 bases at J, leaving 9 bases unmatched.